The 7 T cell receptor beta chains in this list originate from one sample, sequenced in a study of blood T cell repertoires in COVID-19. TCRdb keeps only in-frame clones here, not all; method: immunoSEQ multiplex PCR. The data contain some 31,000 clones, more than 85% of them singletons. The sequenced sample was peripheral blood. Receptor source: a human donor in a cohort sampled during active COVID-19.

This clone was seen a handful of times. This chain uses TRBV4-3 with TRBJ2-2, with 13 bases lining up with TRBD2. The V segment lost 0 bases and the J segment 5 bases; nucleotides outside the gene matches: 12. In germline, CDR1 is LGHNA, CDR2 YSLEER. The CDR3 extends over 20 amino acids. This CDR3 is CASSQDYPRTSGSTTGELFF. DNA of the CDR3: TGCGCCAGCAGCCAAGATTACCCCCGGACTAGCGGGAGTACGACCGGGGAGCTGTTTTTT.

The chain is built from TRBV18 and TRBJ2-2; D remains ambiguous. Trimming took off 8 bases at V and 0 bases at J, with 13 bases between the two ends. The CDR3 runs to 15 residues. Germline loops: CDR1 KGHSH, CDR2 LQKENI. The CDR3 nucleotides are TGTGCCAGCGCCAATTCGGCGGCGAACACCGGGGAGCTGTTTTTT. Protein sequence: CASANSAANTGELFF.

V and J are TRBV11-2 and TRBJ1-5; D gene uncertain. Germline values: CDR1 SGHAT, CDR2 FQNNGV. V shed 5 bases and J shed 6 bases, with 8 bases lying between them. The CDR3 loop spans 12 amino acids. For the CDR3, the DNA is TGTGCCAGCAGCCCTGGAGGTCAGCCCCAGCATTTT. This encodes CASSPGGQPQHF.

The chain joins TRBV7-8 to TRBJ1-2; 10 bases fit TRBD1. Germline V gene data show CDR1 as SGHVS and CDR2 as FQNEAQ. The junction had 11 bases not matched to a gene; V was cut back by 5 bases and J by 8 bases. CDR3 length: 15 amino acids. The DNA of the CDR3 is TGTGCCAGCAGCCTAACGACAGGGGGCCTTGGCGGCTACACCTTC. Translation gives CASSLTTGGLGGYTF.

This clone is labeled medium-sized (0.01 to 0.1%). This chain connects TRBV7-8 to TRBJ1-1, with D maybe TRBD1 (5 bases). The V end was cut by 6 bases, the J end by 1 base, with 9 bases between. The CDR3 spans 13 residues. Germline CDR1 reads SGHVS; CDR2 reads FQNEAQ. The CDR3 here is CASRKTANTEAFF. CDR3 nucleotide sequence: TGTGCCAGCAGGAAGACAGCGAACACTGAAGCTTTCTTT.

The chain employs TRBV18 and TRBJ1-1; TRBD1 agrees at 7 bases. This CDR3 comprises 14 residues. The ends lost 4 bases at V and 1 base at J; junction bases unmatched: 3. Germline V gene lookup returns CDR1 KGHSH and CDR2 LQKENI. The CDR3 region is CASSQGAGNTEAFF. Here the CDR3 DNA reads TGTGCCAGCTCACAGGGGGCTGGGAACACTGAAGCTTTCTTT.

This clone was recorded only once. The rearrangement joins TRBV28 to TRBJ1-2; D is uncertain. The length of the CDR3 is 13 residues. The V gene lost 4 bases and the J gene lost 8 bases, with 14 bases spanning the gap. The germline CDR1 and CDR2 sequences are MDHEN and SYDVKM. The CDR3 spells CASSSPRGGGYTF. CDR3 nucleotides: TGTGCCAGCAGTTCGCCCCGAGGAGGGGGCTACACCTTC.